This T cell receptor (beta chain) was sequenced in a study of cytomegalovirus exposure and HLA in healthy donors. Findings and caveats of the study: Later on, an analysis found that several of the most significant clusters appeared to be linked to common viral pathogens, which included parvovirus B19.

Germline loops: CDR1 SQVTM, CDR2 ANQGSEA. J lost 1 base, V lost 3 bases, and 11 bases had no gene match. CDR3 length equals 18 residues. On this clone: Its antigen is not identified.

The PCR was carried out with 60 Vbeta primers and 13 Jbeta primers. Per the original data handling: In a later analysis, approximately 80 million unique TCR beta chains included roughly 11 million shared by two or more donors. Method: immunoSEQ multiplex PCR; TCRdb's copy keeps in-frame clones and lacks some. That table furnishes V, J and clone size, whereas the DNA furnished D and trimming. Among some 110,000 clones listed, over 60% were seen once. Material: PBMCs. V is TRBV29-1 and J is TRBJ2-1; 11 bases fit TRBD1. The sequence came from a woman between 45 and 60 years old in good health and CMV-seropositive. The DNA of the CDR3 is TGCAGCGTTGAGCCCGGGGGGACAGGGGGTCTTTCCTACAATGAGCAGTTCTTC. The encoded protein is CSVEPGGTGGLSYNEQFF.